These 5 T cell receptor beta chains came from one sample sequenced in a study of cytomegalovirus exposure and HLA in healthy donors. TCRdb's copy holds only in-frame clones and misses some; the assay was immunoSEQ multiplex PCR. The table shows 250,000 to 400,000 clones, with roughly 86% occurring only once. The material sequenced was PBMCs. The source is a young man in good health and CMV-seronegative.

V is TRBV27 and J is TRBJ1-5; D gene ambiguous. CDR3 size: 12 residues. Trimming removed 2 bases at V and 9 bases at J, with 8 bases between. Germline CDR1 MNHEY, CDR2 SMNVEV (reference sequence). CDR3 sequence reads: CASSLVGGPQHF. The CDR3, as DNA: TGTGCCAGCAGTTTAGTAGGAGGGCCCCAGCATTTT.

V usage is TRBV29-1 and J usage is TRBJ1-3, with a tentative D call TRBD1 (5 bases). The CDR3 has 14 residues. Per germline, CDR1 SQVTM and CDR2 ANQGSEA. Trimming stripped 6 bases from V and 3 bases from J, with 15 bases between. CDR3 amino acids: CSVDRVVLGNTIYF. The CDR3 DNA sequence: TGCAGCGTAGACAGAGTAGTCCTTGGAAACACCATATATTTT.

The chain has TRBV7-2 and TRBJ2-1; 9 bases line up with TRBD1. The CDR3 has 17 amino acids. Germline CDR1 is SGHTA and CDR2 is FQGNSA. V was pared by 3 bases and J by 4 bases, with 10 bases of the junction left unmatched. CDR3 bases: TGTGCCAGCAGCTTTGATGCCGGGACAGGGAAATACAATGAGCAGTTCTTC. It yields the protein CASSFDAGTGKYNEQFF.

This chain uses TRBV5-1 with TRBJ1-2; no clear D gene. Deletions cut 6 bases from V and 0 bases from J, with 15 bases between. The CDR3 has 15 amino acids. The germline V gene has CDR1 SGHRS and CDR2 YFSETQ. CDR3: CASTPLSTANYGYTF. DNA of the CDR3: TGCGCCAGCACCCCCTTATCCACAGCTAACTATGGCTACACCTTC.

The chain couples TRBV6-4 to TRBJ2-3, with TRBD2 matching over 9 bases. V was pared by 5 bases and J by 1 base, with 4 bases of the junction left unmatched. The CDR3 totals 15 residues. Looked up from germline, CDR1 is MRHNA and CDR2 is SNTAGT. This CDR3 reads CASSPASGGTDTQYF. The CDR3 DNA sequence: TGTGCCAGCAGTCCGGCTAGCGGGGGCACAGATACGCAGTATTTT.